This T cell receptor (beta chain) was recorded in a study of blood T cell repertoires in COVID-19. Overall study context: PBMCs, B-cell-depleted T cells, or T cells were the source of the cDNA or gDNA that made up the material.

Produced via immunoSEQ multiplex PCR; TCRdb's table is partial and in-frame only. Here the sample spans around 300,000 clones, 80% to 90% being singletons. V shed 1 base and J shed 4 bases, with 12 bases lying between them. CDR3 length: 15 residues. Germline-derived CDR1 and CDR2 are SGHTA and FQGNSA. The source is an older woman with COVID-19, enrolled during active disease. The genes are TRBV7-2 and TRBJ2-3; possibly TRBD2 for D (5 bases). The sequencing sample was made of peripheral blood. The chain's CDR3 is CASSLDRGPPDTQYF. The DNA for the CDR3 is TGTGCCAGCAGCTTAGATCGGGGTCCTCCAGATACGCAGTATTTT.